Below, one T cell receptor (beta chain) is given with its context. This clone showed up just once. Its binding antigen is unknown. Base qualities are not provided; no much larger clone lies one nucleotide away. The data were taken from a study of Ad26.COV2.S vaccination and SARS-CoV-2 variants (dated by TCRdb to about 2021). Background on the whole study: Vaccine-arm donors were drawn from COV1001, a multicentre, randomized, double-blind, placebo-controlled phase I-IIa trial of Ad26.COV2.S in healthy adults. Dosing of Ad26.COV2.S was intramuscular, at either 5x10^10 or 1x10^11 viral particles, delivered as one shot or as two shots spaced 56 days apart. Sequencing of the TCRbeta repertoire served to evaluate the specificity and breadth of SARS-CoV-2-reactive T cell receptors following Ad26.COV2.S vaccination. A total of 32 samples were included in the TCR-sequenced set, comprising roughly 20 Ad26.COV2.S vaccine recipients, 5 placebo recipients and 8 SARS-CoV-2 convalescent individuals. Participants in the trial were split at random into five groups of five each, receiving low-dose or high-dose Ad26.COV2.S once or twice, or else placebo on both occasions. Investigators did not know the trial group allocation while performing experiments and assessing outcomes. Results and caveats for the whole study, not just this receptor: Ad26.COV2.S recipients had higher spike-specific TCR breadth than placebo recipients (P = 0.0014). Comparable non-spike TCR breadth was observed between vaccine and placebo recipients, consistent with only spike being contained in the vaccine. Substantial breadth of spike-specific CD8+ and CD4+ T cell responses was reported after vaccination. The authors noted that total T cell responses may have been underestimated by the TCR breadth and depth analyses. The study was not powered to compare responses between vaccine doses or regimens.

CDR1 LNHDA and CDR2 SQIVND were looked up in the germline V gene (reference sequence). The CDR3 contains 16 residues, cysteine and phenylalanine counted. Only the CDR3 DNA is retained, 48 bases long and in frame from the first base. V is clipped by 3 bases and J by 4 bases, and the sequence between their germline boundaries is 18 bases long. The immunoSEQ Assay was the method used to sequence TCRbeta CDR3 regions. After extraction, genomic DNA underwent amplification by bias-controlled multiplex PCR, followed by high-throughput sequencing. In the paper's pipeline: To quantify the absolute abundance of each unique TCRbeta CDR3 region, sequences were collapsed and filtered. T cell fraction was estimated by normalizing TCRbeta template counts to usable DNA, which was measured by amplifying reference genes present in all nucleated cells. Repertoire TCRs were annotated as SARS-CoV-2-specific by exact matching of V gene, CDR3 amino acid sequence and J gene to a known reactive TCR set. MIRA supplied the reference SARS-CoV-2 TCR set, which was filtered for enrichment in COVID-19-positive ImmuneCODE repertoires so that public or cross-reactive TCRs were removed. Based on the MIRA antigens, annotated TCRs were further analysed at the level of specific ORF or position within ORF. Breadth was defined as annotated unique rearrangements over total unique productive rearrangements; depth was the summed frequency of those rearrangements. TCR breadth was compared between groups using two-sided Wilcoxon rank-sum tests. TCRdb took this table from immuneACCESS and kept in-frame rearrangements with V and J called. Such tables lack part of the clones; where checked against another copy, unresolved V genes explain under half of the gap, and the rest is unexplained. That table gives V, J and clone size, and the DNA gave D and trimming. The sample table holds some 320,000 clones, of which just over 85% were seen once. The ten largest clonotypes hold around 2% of the sample.

Per the publication, the treatment or condition label means: approximately 18 received Ad26.COV2.S at low or high dose, single or two shots; five or six received placebo; per-sample allocation not given. For vaccine and placebo recipients, repertoires were sequenced using samples collected on day 63 after the first injection. Between 29 July and 7 August 2020, Cohort 1b enrolled approximately 26 adults aged 18-55 years at one site in Boston, USA. Ad26.COV2.S was a replication-incompetent adenovirus type 26 vector expressing a prefusion-stabilized SARS-CoV-2 spike protein from the original Wuhan strain.

The chain employs TRBV19 and TRBJ2-5; the D segment might be TRBD1 or TRBD2, since each matches 6 bases. Sequenced material: peripheral blood, taken in a trial of Ad26.COV2.S vaccine versus placebo. The source of this sequence is a person aged 18-65 years who received the Ad26.COV2.S COVID-19 vaccine or a placebo. The CDR3 corresponds to CASSMRSGGRGETQYF. The DNA reads as follows: TGTGCCAGTAGTATGAGGAGTGGGGGGCGCGGAGAGACCCAGTACTTC.